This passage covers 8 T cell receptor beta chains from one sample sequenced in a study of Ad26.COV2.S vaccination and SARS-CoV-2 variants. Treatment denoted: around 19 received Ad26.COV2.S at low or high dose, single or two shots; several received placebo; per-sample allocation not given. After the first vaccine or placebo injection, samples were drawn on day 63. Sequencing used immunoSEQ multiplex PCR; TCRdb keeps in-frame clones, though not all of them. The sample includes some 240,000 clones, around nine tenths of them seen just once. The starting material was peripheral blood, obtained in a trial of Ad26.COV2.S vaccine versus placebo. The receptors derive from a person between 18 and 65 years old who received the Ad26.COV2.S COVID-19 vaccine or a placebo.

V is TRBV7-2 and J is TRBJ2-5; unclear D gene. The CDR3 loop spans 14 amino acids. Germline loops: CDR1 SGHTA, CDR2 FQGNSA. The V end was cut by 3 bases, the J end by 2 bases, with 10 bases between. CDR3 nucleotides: TGTGCCAGCAGCTTTTACGTTCTGCAAGAGACCCAGTACTTC. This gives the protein CASSFYVLQETQYF.

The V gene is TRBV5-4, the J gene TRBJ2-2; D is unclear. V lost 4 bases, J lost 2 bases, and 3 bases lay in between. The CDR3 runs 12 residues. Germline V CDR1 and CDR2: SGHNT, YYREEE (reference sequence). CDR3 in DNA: TGTGCCAGCAGCACTAACACCGGGGAGCTGTTTTTT. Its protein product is CASSTNTGELFF.

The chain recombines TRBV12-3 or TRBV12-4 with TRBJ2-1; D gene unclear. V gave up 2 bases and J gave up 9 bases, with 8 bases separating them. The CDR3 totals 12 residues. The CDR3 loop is CASSLRGSEQFF. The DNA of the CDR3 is TGTGCCAGCAGTTTAAGAGGAAGTGAGCAGTTCTTC.

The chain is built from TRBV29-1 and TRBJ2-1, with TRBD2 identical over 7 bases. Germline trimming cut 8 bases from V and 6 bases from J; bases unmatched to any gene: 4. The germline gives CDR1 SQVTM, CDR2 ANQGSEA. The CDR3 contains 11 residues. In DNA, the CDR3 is TGCAGCTCATGGACTAGCAATGAGCAGTTCTTC. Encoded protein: CSSWTSNEQFF.

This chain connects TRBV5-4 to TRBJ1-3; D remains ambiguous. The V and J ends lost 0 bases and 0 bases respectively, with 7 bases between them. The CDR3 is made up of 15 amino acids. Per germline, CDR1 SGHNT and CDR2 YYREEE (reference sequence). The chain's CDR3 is CASSLDGSSGNTIYF. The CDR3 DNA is TGTGCCAGCAGCTTGGACGGGAGCTCTGGAAACACCATATATTTT.

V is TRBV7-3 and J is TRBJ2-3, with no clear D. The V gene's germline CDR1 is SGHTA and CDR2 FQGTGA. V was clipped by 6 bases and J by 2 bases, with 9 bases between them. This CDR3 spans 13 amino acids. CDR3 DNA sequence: TGTGCCAGCAGTCCCGGGTACACAGATACGCAGTATTTT. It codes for CASSPGYTDTQYF.

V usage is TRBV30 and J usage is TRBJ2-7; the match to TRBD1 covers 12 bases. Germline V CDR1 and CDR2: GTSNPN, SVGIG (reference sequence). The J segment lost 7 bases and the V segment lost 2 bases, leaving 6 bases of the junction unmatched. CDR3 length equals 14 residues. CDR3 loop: CAWSLGQGAGEQYV. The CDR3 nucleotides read TGTGCCTGGAGTCTGGGACAGGGGGCAGGGGAGCAGTACGTC.

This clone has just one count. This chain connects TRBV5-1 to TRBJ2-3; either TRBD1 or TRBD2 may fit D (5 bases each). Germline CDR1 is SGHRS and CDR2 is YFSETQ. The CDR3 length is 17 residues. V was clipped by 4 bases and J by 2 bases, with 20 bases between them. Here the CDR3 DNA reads TGCGCCAGCAGCCCGGCATGGGGACGTAAGAACACAGATACGCAGTATTTT. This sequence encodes CASSPAWGRKNTDTQYF. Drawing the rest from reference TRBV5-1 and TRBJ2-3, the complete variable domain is KAGVTQTPRYLIKTRGQQVTLSCSPISGHRSVSWYQQTPGQGLQFLFEYFSETQRNKGNFPGRFSGRQFSNSRSEMNVSTLELGDSALYLCASSPAWGRKNTDTQYFGPGTRLTVL.